This T cell receptor (beta chain) was obtained from a study of blood T cells in healthy people across ages (dated by TCRdb to 2013 to 2016). With respect to the entire study: In model experiments, template switching captured roughly one uniquely barcoded TCR beta cDNA molecule for every two T cells. The study measured age-related changes in TCR beta repertoire diversity using deep sequencing normalized with unique cDNA molecular identifiers. The donors were divided into four age groups: young (average 16 years), middle-aged (approximately 39), aged (around 67) and long-lived (around 80). For two donors (one aged 18 to 30 and one aged 80 or older), the study analyzed two additional independent replicas of 1 million unique cDNA reads from the same blood draw. The full study reports these points: Because the CMV infection status of the donors was unknown, age-related changes in expanded clonotypes may potentially have been confounded. Observed TCR beta diversity per million T cells fell roughly linearly with age, and a significant reduction was already apparent by age around 44. Because profiling used bulk unsorted PBMCs, naive and antigen-experienced compartments could not be compared conclusively. The long-lived group showed more naive CD4+ T cells, fewer expanded clones and increased TCR diversity than the aged group, suggesting age selection. There was a strong correlation between observed TCR beta diversity and the percentage of naive T cells measured by flow cytometry. Estimates of total diversity from one million sequenced T cells were regarded as lower bounds and underestimates.

The donors were some 39 Caucasian individuals from Russia, aged roughly 6 to 100 years, who were systemically healthy. Around 10 milliliters of peripheral blood were collected from each donor into EDTA-treated Vacutainer tubes. Ficoll-Paque density-gradient centrifugation was used to isolate PBMCs, with at least 6 million obtained per sample. Trizol reagent was used to extract total RNA from PBMCs, with at least 5.5 micrograms per sample. The percentages of naive CD45RAhigh/CD27high T cells were determined by flow cytometry on a PBMC aliquot from every donor. The CDR3 starts with the cysteine, ends with the phenylalanine, and has 14 residues. The read is trimmed to its CDR3 DNA, 42 bases read in frame from base 1. Based on the germline V gene, the CDR1 and CDR2 sequences are SGHRS and YFSETQ. V drops 0 bases and J drops 6 bases, leaving 9 bases in between. Comments on this clonotype: Which antigen it targets is not known. Within one base of it there is no much larger clone, and no base qualities were kept.

Preparation of the library involved 5' RACE. The sequencer was an Illumina HiSeq 2500. A second PCR of roughly 7 to 11 cycles was performed with a sample-barcoded 5' primer and a J-beta primer mix. A template-switch 5' adaptor carrying 12 random nucleotides introduced a unique molecular identifier onto each TCR beta cDNA molecule. Each sample yielded at least 2.5 million CDR3-containing paired-end reads. The Mint cDNA synthesis kit, primed by a TRBC-specific oligonucleotide, was used to synthesize first-strand cDNA from all RNA. All cDNA was treated with uracil-DNA glycosylase and then went through a first 18-cycle PCR with the universal primers M1SS and BC2_uni_R. Per the source publication's procedure: Each sample was normalized by randomly selecting 1 million high-quality reads, each carrying a distinct molecular identifier. Reads sharing molecular identifiers were discarded rather than binned into consensus sequences. MiTCR, run with a Q25 quality threshold and the strictest error-elimination algorithm, handled CDR3 identification, clonotype clustering and error correction. Lower-bound total TCR beta diversity was estimated with a nonparametric unseen species model using Euler transformation. Starting from the raw public reads, TCRdb applied fastp trimming at Q25, assembled clones with MiXCR and retained in-frame beta chains. For every CDR3 protein sequence, its rows merge into one entry that carries the most common genes and DNA. Here the V and J calls rest on TCRdb's processing, not on the authors' analysis. For this sample the table gives 750,000 to 850,000 distinct CDR3 sequences, of which 20% to 25% were detected only once. The ten largest clonotypes hold under 4.5% of the sample.

These data also featured in a second study, about T cells of mothers and their children. Per the second study: Nine systemically healthy Caucasian individuals, comprising three mothers and their six children, were included as donors. cDNA synthesis consumed the entire amount of extracted RNA, loaded at approximately 1.6 ug RNA in each 15 ul reaction. Sample barcodes and 2-4 random nucleotides were added via the M1S primer in the second PCR. More than 8 million TCR beta CDR3 reads were obtained from each mother, and some 3.2 million reads were obtained from each child. TCR recombination output is similarly shaped by thymic selection in related and unrelated pairs, with a minor effect exerted by inherited differences. Related mother-child pairs always showed normalized repertoire overlap that was slightly higher than in unrelated mother-child pairs, though the difference was never significant. No persistent microchimeric T cell clones were found, with a detection sensitivity of roughly 100 clones per million clonotypes. Deep NGS was used in the study to compare the TCR beta repertoires of mothers and children and to look for features that separate related mother-child pairs from unrelated individuals. Mothers averaged about 37 +/- 4 years of age and children averaged 11 +/- 4 years. After adapter ligation was performed with NEBNext reagents, the libraries were sequenced on an Illumina HiSeq 2000 with 100+100 nt paired-end reads. To avoid cross-contamination, the mother libraries and the child libraries were prepared a month apart and sequenced in separate runs. Each donor had between roughly 450,000 and 2,300,000 distinct TCR beta clonotypes identified. Naive TCR beta clonotypes were estimated from low-frequency clonotypes matched to each donor's FACS-determined naive share, without sorting.

Material for sequencing was blood. This chain joins TRBV5-1 to TRBJ2-2, and TRBD2 may be the D gene, going by 5 matching bases. The sequence came from a boy between 5 and 17 years old in good health. The CDR3 amino acid sequence is: CASSLASGSGELFF. The DNA is TGCGCCAGCAGCTTGGCCTCGGGGTCCGGGGAGCTGTTTTTT.